This T cell receptor (beta chain) was sequenced during a study of early T cells in non-severe SARS-CoV-2 infection. Each CDR3 protein is one row after TCRdb ran MiXCR on the 5' RACE reads. The table has tens of thousands of distinct CDR3 sequences, over 10% seen once. Germline V lookup: CDR1 LGHNT, CDR2 FRNRAP. Trimming cost V 1 base and J 6 bases; bases outside gene matches: 9. The CDR3 loop spans 16 amino acids. This clonotype was observed a handful of times. The receptor's source is an adult who was a healthcare worker with PCR-confirmed SARS-CoV-2 infection or an uninfected control (not recorded which). The V gene is TRBV12-5, the J gene TRBJ2-3; 8 bases agree with TRBD2. The sample consisted of whole blood. The CDR3 is CASGLELSGGGDTQYF. The CDR3 DNA is TGTGCTAGTGGTTTGGAGCTGAGCGGGGGCGGCGATACGCAGTATTTT.